The T cell receptor (beta chain) under discussion was sequenced for a study of shared clonotypes between healthy human individuals. Across the whole study: Each donor's CD4 naive and CD4 memory cells filled three plates apiece, CD8 naive two, and CD8 memory one. Study findings and constraints: All-four-donor shared clonotypes had higher generation probabilities than non-shared clonotypes did. Sorted-subset samples were not fully sequenced, rarefaction indicated. Estimated clonotype richness was generally higher in naive than memory subsets.

The CDR3 sequence is 16 residues long. V gave up 0 bases and J gave up 2 bases; unmatched junction bases: 2. Per germline, CDR1 SGHTA and CDR2 FQGNSA. Note on this clone: Its antigen is as yet unknown.

Sequencing used immunoSEQ multiplex PCR; TCRdb keeps in-frame clones, though not all of them. The table records 2,500,000 or so clones, 92% of them present only once. This TCR came from a man aged 18-30 years in good health. Some clones in this sample may be carry-over from other donors' samples. The rearrangement links TRBV7-2 to TRBJ2-5, with 11 bases lining up with TRBD2. The sequencing sample was made of naive CD4+ T cells from PBMCs. This sample's subset: CD45RA+ positively selected. The CDR3 is CASSLARTSGQETQYF. The CDR3 coding sequence is TGTGCCAGCAGCTTAGCCAGGACTAGCGGGCAAGAGACCCAGTACTTC.